The 13 T cell receptor beta chains below were found in one sample sequenced in a study of tumor-infiltrating lymphocytes in glioblastoma multiforme. Three nested ARM-PCR rounds with V-beta and C-beta primers built TCRB libraries. TCRdb ran MiXCR on the multiplex PCR reads and lists one entry per CDR3 protein. The table includes approximately 13,000 distinct CDR3 sequences, about 66% detected once. Material: brain tumor tissue. The receptors come from a male donor with glioblastoma.

Notes on this clonotype: No conserved phenylalanine or tryptophan is present at the end of the CDR3, so a read error is the likely explanation. This chain uses TRBV11-2 with TRBJ2-2, with a tentative D call TRBD2 (5 bases). Trimming took off 4 bases at V and 3 bases at J, with 15 bases between the two ends. This CDR3 comprises 16 residues. CDR1 is SGHAT and CDR2 is FQNNGV in the germline V gene. For the CDR3, the DNA is TGTGCCAGCAGCTCATTCCTCGGGGAGCACACCGGGGAGCTGTTTATT. Protein: CASSSFLGEHTGELFI.

This clonotype was counted between two and nine times. The chain combines TRBV24-1 with TRBJ2-5; D is possibly TRBD2 (5 bases). V shed 6 bases and J shed 3 bases, with 10 bases lying between them. Germline V gene lookup returns CDR1 KGHDR and CDR2 SFDVKD. The CDR3 is 13 amino acids. Written as DNA, the CDR3 is TGTGCCACCAGTAGTACGGGGAAAGAGACCCAGTACTTC. Protein sequence: CATSSTGKETQYF.

The gene calls are TRBV11-2 and TRBJ1-2; no firm D call. The V and J ends lost 0 bases and 5 bases respectively, with 10 bases between them. CDR1 is SGHAT, CDR2 FQNNGV, per germline. This CDR3 spans 14 amino acids. CDR3 sequence reads: CASSLERSEYGYTF. The CDR3 nucleotides read TGTGCCAGCAGCTTAGAGAGATCAGAGTATGGCTACACCTTC.

On this clonotype itself: Possible read error: a much larger clone is one base away. The chain joins TRBV12-3 or TRBV12-4 to TRBJ2-2; possibly TRBD1 for D (5 bases). The CDR3 runs 15 residues. The CDR3 coding sequence is TGTGCCAGCAATTTACTTTCAGGGAACGCCGGGGAGCTGTTTTTT. It codes for CASNLLSGNAGELFF.

This clonotype was found a few times. This clone may be a read error of a much larger clone one base away. The rearrangement uses TRBV28 and TRBJ2-1, with D hard to call. The CDR3 spans 15 residues. Germline V gene lookup returns CDR1 MDHEN and CDR2 SYDVKM. The chain's CDR3 is CASSLLGGPYSEQFF. The CDR3 bases are TGTGCCAGCAGTTTATTGGGTGGCCCCTACAGTGAGCAGTTCTTC. The full variable domain, in which reference TRBV28 and TRBJ2-1 provide the parts outside the CDR3, is DVKVTQSSRYLVKRTGEKVFLECVQDMDHENMFWYRQDPGLGLRLIYFSYDVKMKEKGDIPEGYSVSREKKERFSLILESASTNQTSMYLCASSLLGGPYSEQFFGPGTRLTVL.

This clonotype was observed a handful of times. CDR3: CASSLGDQVGETQYF. Here the CDR3 DNA reads TGTGCCAGCAGCCTCGGGGACCAGGTTGGGGAGACCCAGTACTTC. The chain is built from TRBV11-2 and TRBJ2-5; D tentatively reads TRBD1 or TRBD2 (5 bases each). Germline CDR1 SGHAT, CDR2 FQNNGV. The CDR3 spans 15 residues. Trimming took 5 bases from V and 5 from J, leaving 18 bases between them.

For this clonotype: The CDR3 does not close with the conserved phenylalanine or tryptophan, likely indicating a read error. The chain combines TRBV12-3 or TRBV12-4 with TRBJ1-3, with D tentatively TRBD1 (6 bases). Trimming cost V 6 bases and J 12 bases, with 18 bases left between them. This CDR3 has 13 amino acids. Here the CDR3 reads CASSKLQMDSIYL. The CDR3 bases are TGTGCCAGCAGCAAACTTCAAATGGACAGCATATATTTA.

This clonotype was detected many times. This chain's CDR3 is CSVAWLSQGLSTDTQYF. The CDR3, as DNA: TGCAGTGTCGCGTGGTTATCACAGGGACTTAGCACAGATACGCAGTATTTT. The chain couples TRBV20-1 to TRBJ2-3; D might be TRBD1 or TRBD2, each matching 6 bases. The germline V gene encodes CDR1 DFQATT and CDR2 SNEGSKA (reference sequence). Trimming removed 7 bases at V and 0 bases at J, with 23 bases between. The CDR3 spans 17 residues.

For this clonotype: Because the CDR3 is missing its conserved closing phenylalanine or tryptophan, this is likely a read error. The V and J genes are TRBV5-1 and TRBJ2-7; the D gene is possibly TRBD1 (5 bases). CDR1 and CDR2 (germline): SGHRS, YFSETQ. The CDR3 runs 13 residues. Trimming shortened V by 4 bases and J by 4 bases, and 12 bases separated the two germline ends. The CDR3 is CASSPSPGYEQYL. DNA of the CDR3: TGCGCCAGCAGCCCGTCCCCAGGGTACGAGCAGTACCTC.

This clonotype was detected a few times. The germline gene is not matched at one end of the junction; a read error may be the cause. The genes are TRBV20-1 and TRBJ2-3; 13 bases agree with TRBD2. The CDR3 sequence is 20 residues long. CDR1 is DFQATT, CDR2 SNEGSKA, per germline (reference sequence). CDR3 DNA: TGTAGTGCTAGTCGCCCCGAACTAGCGGGAGGGCCGAGTAGCACAGATACGCAATATTTT. It encodes CSASRPELAGGPSSTDTQYF.

The chain combines TRBV6-1 with TRBJ2-7, with TRBD1 as a possible D gene (5 bases). Germline V gene lookup returns CDR1 MNHNS and CDR2 SASEGT. The CDR3 extends over 12 amino acids. The CDR3 region is CDRKQITYEQYF. The CDR3 coding sequence is TGTGACAGGAAACAAATAACCTACGAGCAGTACTTC.

Points on this clonotype: The junction does not match germline at one end; this may be a read error. V gene TRBV20-1 combines with J gene TRBJ2-1; TRBD1 might be the D (5 bases). Germline V gene data show CDR1 as DFQATT and CDR2 as SNEGSKA (reference sequence). This CDR3 region has 14 residues. The CDR3 sequence: CSAKDEAGLYEQLF. The CDR3 DNA is TGCAGTGCTAAAGATGAGGCAGGGCTGTATGAGCAACTCTTC.

The rearrangement joins TRBV12-3 or TRBV12-4 to TRBJ2-5; D assignment may be TRBD1 or TRBD2 (6 bases each). The CDR3 spans 12 residues. The ends were cut back, 3 bases at V and 13 bases at J, with 15 bases in the middle. The CDR3 loop reads CASSFPGARPYF. Here the CDR3 DNA reads TGTGCCAGCAGTTTCCCGGGGGCGCGTCCGTACTTC.